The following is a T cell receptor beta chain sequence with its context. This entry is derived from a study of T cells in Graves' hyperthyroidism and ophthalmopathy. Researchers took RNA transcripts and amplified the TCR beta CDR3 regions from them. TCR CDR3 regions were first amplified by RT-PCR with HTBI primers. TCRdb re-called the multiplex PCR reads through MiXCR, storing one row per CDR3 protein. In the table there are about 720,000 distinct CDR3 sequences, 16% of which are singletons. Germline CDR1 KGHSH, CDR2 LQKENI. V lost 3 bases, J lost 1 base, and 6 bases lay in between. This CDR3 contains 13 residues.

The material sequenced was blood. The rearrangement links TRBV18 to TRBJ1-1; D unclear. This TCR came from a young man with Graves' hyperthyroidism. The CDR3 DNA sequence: TGTGCCAGCTCACCCTCCAAGAACACTGAAGCTTTCTTT. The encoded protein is CASSPSKNTEAFF.